This TCR beta chain was documented in a study of T cells after yellow fever vaccination (dated by TCRdb to the late 2010s). Regarding the research as a whole: Libraries from fractions with low cell numbers were prepared with the SMART-Seq v4 Ultra Low Input RNA kit. To follow T-cell clones before and after both primary and booster YFV17D yellow fever vaccination, bulk TCR alpha and beta repertoires underwent longitudinal sequencing. The cohort comprised two healthy male donors, one aged 18 to 29 and one aged 30 to 40 years. Blood was drawn at multiple timepoints before and after primary and secondary immunization, with bulk PBMC replicates and cell subsets isolated.

This clonotype has a count of ten or more. The antigen it recognizes is unknown. No quality values exist for individual bases; no much larger clone is one base distant. Overall results and qualifications from the work: Computational filtering was needed because FACS-sorted repertoires could contain abundant contaminating clonotypes from the bulk population. The secondary T-cell response was found to be weaker but faster than the primary response, with a peak reached on day 5 rather than on day 15. Only a couple of donors were included in the study, so the extent to which the findings can be generalized is limited. A small fraction of clonotypes showed up in both the CD4 and CD8 compartments, probably as a result of convergent recombination. After the booster, most clones that had expanded after primary vaccination were detected again (around 96% of CD4 and more than 85% of CD8), suggesting broad maintenance of memory.

The junction shows trimming of 4 bases on V and 2 bases on J, and the gene matches do not reach 5 bases of it. CDR3 length: 15 amino acids, cysteine to phenylalanine. This entry keeps only the CDR3 DNA: 45 bases, framed from base 1. The germline V gene provides CDR1 SGHRS and CDR2 YFSETQ. Synthesis of TCR cDNA relied on 5'RACE template switching, a step that introduced a universal primer site along with unique molecular identifiers. Priming of cDNA synthesis was performed from both the TCR alpha and TCR beta constant segments. Two PCR steps were used to amplify libraries, with sample barcodes and sequencing adapters being added in the second step. Sequencing of libraries was done on Illumina HiSeq 2500 (2x100 bp) or NovaSeq (2x150 bp). Per the authors' processing: Demultiplexing of reads and collapsing into UMI consensus sequences were performed with MIGEC, and V(D)J alignment was carried out with MiXCR. Vaccine-responding clonotypes were defined with edgeR using replicate PBMC samples, requiring FDR below 0.01 and a log2 fold change above 5 up to day 15. CD4 or CD8 identity was assigned to each bulk clonotype according to whether the clonotype was present at higher abundance in the sequenced CD4 repertoire or the sequenced CD8 repertoire. TCRdb's own reprocessing of the public reads used fastp at Q25 and MiXCR and kept productive beta chains. Rows are unified per CDR3 protein, each entry keeping the most common DNA and genes. TCRdb's processing, not the authors', yielded these V and J calls. The sample table contains roughly 310,000 distinct CDR3 sequences; only one count was recorded for approximately 9% of them. More than 15% of the sample goes to the ten largest clones.

Interpreted using the paper, the treatment or condition label stands for: live attenuated yellow fever vaccine strain. Two biological replicates of bulk PBMCs were collected at each blood-draw timepoint. PBMCs were isolated from peripheral blood using a standard Ficoll-Paque protocol. RNA was extracted with TriZol from bulk PBMCs, CD4 and CD8 fractions, and dextramer-positive and dextramer-negative fractions. The chain is assembled from TRBV5-1 and TRBJ2-2; TRBD1 lines up with 7 middle nucleotides. This sequence was found in a man younger than 35 who received the YFV17D yellow fever vaccine. This specimen consisted of PBMCs, obtained on the day of the first yellow fever vaccination. The DNA sequence is as follows: TGCGCCAGCAGCCCGACAGGGATAAACACCGGGGAGCTGTTTTTT. It translates as CASSPTGINTGELFF.